These 24 T cell receptor beta chains share one sample of origin, sequenced in a study of spatial heterogeneity in lung cancer. TCRdb re-analysed the 5' RACE reads in MiXCR, keeping a single row per CDR3 protein. The sample carries 7,000 to 10,000 distinct CDR3 sequences, around 15% recorded once. Regarding time point: sample taken at primary tumor resection. The sequencing here drew on normal lung tissue next to the tumor, taken at surgery. These receptors originate from a male donor with early-stage non-small cell lung cancer.

The chain combines TRBV28 with TRBJ2-7, with 7 bases that match TRBD1. J lost 1 base, V lost 0 bases, and 0 bases had no gene match. The CDR3 extends over 14 amino acids. CDR1 MDHEN and CDR2 SYDVKM come from the germline V gene. The CDR3 protein is CASSLWDRSYEQYF. The CDR3 region has the DNA TGTGCCAGCAGTTTATGGGACAGGTCCTACGAGCAGTACTTC.

J is TRBJ2-7 and V is TRBV2; D is tentatively TRBD1 or TRBD2 (5 bases each). The germline V gene has CDR1 SNHLY and CDR2 FYNNEI. Deletions cut 5 bases from V and 1 base from J, with 12 bases between. The length of the CDR3 is 14 residues. The CDR3 DNA reads as TGTGCCAGCAGTAACCGGGACGGGTCCTACGAGCAGTACTTC. This sequence encodes CASSNRDGSYEQYF.

This clonotype is medium-sized (0.01 to 0.1%) by share. The chain carries TRBV3-1 and TRBJ2-7; D could derive from TRBD1 or TRBD2 (5 bases each). The CDR3 sequence is 17 residues long. V lost 1 base, J lost 2 bases, and 18 bases lay in between. Germline CDR1 LGHDT, CDR2 YNNKEL (reference sequence). The CDR3 DNA reads as TGTGCCAGCAGCCAAGGAGGGCGAGGGACCCGGACCTACGAGCAGTACTTC. It specifies CASSQGGRGTRTYEQYF.

This clonotype has at least ten counts. The chain has TRBV6-2 or TRBV6-3 and TRBJ1-5; D not certain. The CDR3 runs 15 residues. Trimming left V 6 bases short and J 2 bases short, with 14 bases between. Germline CDR1 MNHEY, CDR2 SVGEGT. CDR3 amino acids: CASSPRGGGNQPQHF. The CDR3 DNA reads TGTGCCAGCAGCCCCCGGGGAGGTGGCAATCAGCCCCAGCATTTT.

This clonotype is deemed medium-sized. The chain couples TRBV9 to TRBJ1-2; D not resolved. The CDR3 is 16 residues long. Trimming took off 0 bases at V and 8 bases at J, with 20 bases between the two ends. Germline loops: CDR1 SGDLS, CDR2 YYNGEE. Written as DNA, the CDR3 is TGTGCCAGCAGCGTAGCAAGCGGGCAGGTTGAGCGGGGCTACACCTTC. It translates to CASSVASGQVERGYTF.

This clonotype was seen repeatedly, ten times or more. This chain links TRBV20-1 with TRBJ1-1; 7 bases are shared with TRBD1. Trimming cost V 3 bases and J 1 base; bases outside gene matches: 11. This CDR3 spans 16 amino acids. Germline V gene data show CDR1 as DFQATT and CDR2 as SNEGSKA (reference sequence). The CDR3 sequence: CSASPPTGEGNTEAFF. CDR3 nucleotide sequence: TGCAGTGCTAGCCCCCCTACAGGGGAGGGGAACACTGAAGCTTTCTTT.

This clonotype is medium-sized by share. The J gene is TRBJ1-2, the V gene TRBV6-5; 8 bases fit TRBD1. The germline V gene encodes CDR1 MNHEY and CDR2 SVGAGI. The CDR3 length is 15 residues. V lost 4 bases and J lost 4; bases outside the gene matches: 8. CDR3 sequence reads: CASSLKTGAVYGYTF. CDR3 sequence (DNA): TGTGCCAGCAGTTTGAAGACAGGGGCCGTCTATGGCTACACCTTC.

This clonotype has a handful of counts. This chain joins TRBV19 and TRBJ2-3; 10 nucleotides match TRBD2. Germline assignment: CDR1 LNHDA and CDR2 SQIVND (reference sequence). Trimming removed 6 bases from V and 2 bases from J; junction bases left unmatched: 5. This CDR3 is 15 amino acids long. As DNA, the CDR3 is TGTGCCAGTAGCCTAGCGGGGGTGCTCACAGATACGCAGTATTTT. Its protein product is CASSLAGVLTDTQYF.

This clonotype was seen at least ten times. The chain links TRBV10-2 to TRBJ2-7; a possible D gene is TRBD2 (5 bases). The V and J ends lost 2 bases and 2 bases respectively, with 16 bases between them. This CDR3 has 16 amino acids. Germline lookup yields CDR1 WSHSY and CDR2 SAAADI. This chain's CDR3 is CASSEPRLAGTYEQYF. The CDR3 nucleotides read TGCGCCAGCAGTGAGCCCCGCCTAGCAGGAACCTACGAGCAGTACTTC.

The chain employs TRBV19 and TRBJ2-5; tentatively, D is TRBD1 (6 bases). Germline loops: CDR1 LNHDA, CDR2 SQIVND (reference sequence). The CDR3 has 14 residues. Trimming shortened V by 4 bases and J by 3 bases, and 12 bases separated the two germline ends. The CDR3 loop is CASSTLDRKETQYF. The CDR3 nucleotides read TGTGCCAGTAGTACCCTAGACAGGAAAGAGACCCAGTACTTC.

The V and J genes are TRBV9 and TRBJ2-1; tentatively, D is TRBD1 (7 bases). This CDR3 has 15 amino acids. Germline V CDR1 and CDR2: SGDLS, YYNGEE. The V gene lost 4 bases and the J gene lost 0 bases, with 11 bases spanning the gap. CDR3 in amino acids: CASSRGDSSYNEQFF. The CDR3 region has the DNA TGTGCCAGCAGCAGGGGGGACAGCTCCTACAATGAGCAGTTCTTC.

Only a few counts were recorded for this clonotype. The chain combines TRBV15 with TRBJ1-2; TRBD1 matches at 7 bases. Germline lookup yields CDR1 LNHNV and CDR2 YYDKDF (reference sequence). This CDR3 is built from 16 residues. Trimming at V came to 5 bases and at J to 0 bases, leaving 9 bases not matched to a gene. CDR3 nucleotides: TGTGCCACCAGCGGGCTAGGGACAGCCTCTAACTATGGCTACACCTTC. Translated, it gives CATSGLGTASNYGYTF.

V and J are TRBV6-5 and TRBJ1-3; 7 positions agree with TRBD1. The trim removed 6 bases at V and 2 bases at J, leaving 10 bases unmatched. CDR3 length: 16 residues. CDR1 MNHEY and CDR2 SVGAGI come from the germline V gene. The CDR3 coding sequence is TGTGCCAGCAGGCGGTTGCTACAGGGGACTGGAAACACCATATATTTT. Protein: CASRRLLQGTGNTIYF.

The chain links TRBV28 to TRBJ1-6, with 8 bases that match TRBD1. After removal of 5 bases from V and 6 bases from J, the junction contained 6 bases not matched to a gene. The CDR3 sequence is 15 residues long. Germline loops: CDR1 MDHEN, CDR2 SYDVKM. The chain's CDR3 is CASSLGQAVNSPLHF. The CDR3, as DNA: TGTGCCAGCAGTCTGGGACAGGCGGTTAATTCACCCCTCCACTTT.

In its sample, this clonotype was seen a few times. The rearrangement links TRBV9 to TRBJ1-3; D uncertain. Trimming left V 0 bases short and J 0 bases short, with 7 bases between. The CDR3 totals 15 residues. Germline V gene data show CDR1 as SGDLS and CDR2 as YYNGEE. The CDR3 DNA sequence: TGTGCCAGCAGCGTAGCCACGGCCTCTGGAAACACCATATATTTT. It codes for CASSVATASGNTIYF.

Points on this clonotype: This may be a read error, as it is one base from a much larger clone. The chain employs TRBV28 and TRBJ1-2, with D possibly being TRBD1 (5 bases). This CDR3 has 12 residues. CDR1 and CDR2 (germline): MDHEN, SYDVKM. The CDR3 coding sequence is TGTACCAGCAGTTTACAGGAATATGGCTACACCTTC. Protein: CTSSLQEYGYTF.

This clonotype has a single count. The chain couples TRBV20-1 to TRBJ1-5; the match to TRBD1 covers 7 bases. Looked up from germline, CDR1 is DFQATT and CDR2 is SNEGSKA (reference sequence). With V trimmed by 6 bases and J by 3 bases, 5 bases remained unmatched. The CDR3 extends over 13 amino acids. The CDR3 region is CSATTGPNQPQHF. CDR3 DNA: TGCAGTGCCACGACAGGGCCCAATCAGCCCCAGCATTTT.

The gene calls are TRBV19 and TRBJ2-1; weak D call: TRBD2 (6 bases). This CDR3 spans 16 amino acids. Trimming shortened V by 1 base and J by 0 bases, and 10 bases separated the two germline ends. Germline CDR1 reads LNHDA; CDR2 reads SQIVND (reference sequence). CDR3 DNA: TGTGCCAGTAGTATAGCCGGCGGGACCTCCTACAATGAGCAGTTCTTC. Its protein is CASSIAGGTSYNEQFF.

This clonotype was seen a few times. CDR3 sequence (DNA): TGTGCCAGCAGCTTAGCGCGGGGGCCCTCCTACGAGCAGTACTTC. It is translated as CASSLARGPSYEQYF. The rearrangement links TRBV11-2 to TRBJ2-7, with D perhaps matching TRBD2 (7 bases). The CDR3 spans 15 residues. Germline V gives CDR1 SGHAT, CDR2 FQNNGV. Deletions cut 1 base from V and 0 bases from J, with 10 bases between. Full variable domain (rest looked up from reference TRBV11-2 and TRBJ2-7): EAGVAQSPRYKIIEKRQSVAFWCNPISGHATLYWYQQILGQGPKLLIQFQNNGVVDDSQLPKDRFSAERLKGVDSTLKIQPAKLEDSAVYLCASSLARGPSYEQYFGPGTRLTVT.

By share, this clonotype counts as medium-sized. This chain joins TRBV6-4 and TRBJ2-1; 8 bases align to TRBD1. The CDR3 extends over 14 amino acids. Germline assignment: CDR1 MRHNA and CDR2 SNTAGT. V gave up 6 bases and J gave up 5 bases; unmatched junction bases: 6. CDR3 coding DNA: TGTGCCAGCAGCCTTTGGACAGGGCACAATGAGCAGTTCTTC. Residues: CASSLWTGHNEQFF.

This clonotype occurred a few times. DNA of the CDR3: TGTGCCAGCAGTGTATCGGCAACTAATGAAAAACTGTTTTTT. It translates to CASSVSATNEKLFF. This chain joins TRBV6-1 and TRBJ1-4; no reliable D call. In germline, CDR1 is MNHNS, CDR2 SASEGT. The CDR3 loop spans 14 amino acids. Trimming took 4 bases from V and 0 from J, leaving 6 bases between them.

This chain uses TRBV10-3 with TRBJ1-5; 8 positions agree with TRBD1. The length of the CDR3 is 14 residues. Trimming at V came to 7 bases and at J to 4 bases, leaving 6 bases not matched to a gene. Germline loops: CDR1 ENHRY, CDR2 SYGVKD. CDR3 in amino acids: CAIKATGENQPQHF. The CDR3 nucleotides are TGTGCCATCAAAGCGACAGGGGAAAATCAGCCCCAGCATTTT.

By its share, this clonotype is medium-sized. V gene TRBV6-6 combines with J gene TRBJ1-2, with TRBD1 identical over 7 bases. CDR1 and CDR2 (germline): MNHNY, SVGAGI (reference sequence). The CDR3 covers 13 residues. V shed 7 bases and J 3 bases; nucleotides not matched to a gene: 5. The CDR3 loop is CASTSTGDYGYTF. The CDR3 DNA reads TGTGCCAGCACCTCCACAGGGGACTATGGCTACACCTTC.

This clonotype came up a few times. The rearrangement joins TRBV28 to TRBJ2-7, with D unclear. Germline V gene sequence: CDR1 MDHEN, CDR2 SYDVKM. CDR3 size: 14 residues. V gave up 6 bases and J gave up 3 bases, with 15 bases separating them. CDR3 bases: TGTGCCAGCAGCGAAACAAGTTGGGACTACGAGCAGTACTTC. Translating it yields CASSETSWDYEQYF.